This T cell receptor beta chain is from a study of regulatory T cells in long-lasting Graves disease. As for the study in general: A definition of persistent Graves' disease required over 5 years of antithyroid drugs plus positive TSH receptor antibodies.

The CDR3 spans 14 residues. Germline V CDR1 and CDR2: SGHVS, FNYEAQ. Study observations and caveats: Whereas new patients shared some 970 public clonotypes, persistent patients shared more, at approximately 2,700.

Time point given: persistent/refractory GD, antithyroid drugs over 5 years with positive TRAb. PBMC RNA served as the TCR library source. Through Arm-PCR of CDR3 regions and iRepertoire HTBI primers, TCR beta libraries were built. TCRdb used MiXCR to reprocess the multiplex PCR reads, holding one entry per CDR3 protein. The sample holds hundreds of thousands of distinct CDR3 sequences, less than 25% seen once. Details on this clonotype: Antigen: not known. Germline is not matched at one junction end, which may reflect a read error.

This chain uses TRBV7-6 with TRBJ2-3, with 7 nucleotides matching TRBD2. The sequences come from peripheral blood mononuclear cells (PBMCs), collected when the disease was refractory, from a patient treated with antithyroid drugs. The TCR originated in a female donor with Graves disease. The CDR3 sequence: CASSLAGRTDTQYF. In DNA form, the CDR3 reads TGTGCCAGCAGTTTAGCGGGCCGCACAGATACGCAGTATTTT.